The source of this T cell receptor beta chain is a study of spatial heterogeneity in lung cancer. V was trimmed by 3 bases and J by 1 base, leaving 9 bases between them. The CDR3 has 14 amino acids. In germline, CDR1 is SEHNR, CDR2 FQNEAQ (reference sequence). This clonotype has just a few counts. Specified time point: blood at routine non-recurrence follow-up after resection. Whole RNA, which was extracted from tumor, nontumor lung tissue or frozen PBMC, was sequenced without any cell sorting. TCRdb ran MiXCR on the 5' RACE reads and lists one entry per CDR3 protein. The sample lists about 52,000 distinct CDR3 sequences; 6.5% to 7.5% were seen once.

This clonotype originated in a female donor with early-stage non-small cell lung cancer. This chain uses TRBV7-9 with TRBJ1-1; TRBD1 might be the D (5 bases). Source: PBMCs, taken at follow-up. The CDR3 DNA reads as TGTGCCAGCAGCTTTGGACATACGAACACTGAAGCTTTCTTT. The encoded protein is CASSFGHTNTEAFF.